Sequencing of this TCR beta chain was carried out in a study of blood T cell repertoires in COVID-19. Turning to the study itself: The United States, Italy and Spain provided the acute and convalescent COVID-19 samples. T cells, B-cell-depleted T cells, or PBMCs supplied cDNA or gDNA.

Source study methods: Amplification of reference gene primers was used by the study to estimate nucleated cell counts. Only in-frame clones appear in the TCRdb table, and some are missing; sequencing was by immunoSEQ multiplex PCR. The DNA gave D and trimming, while V, J and clone size come from that table. The sample lists under 70,000 clones, 65% to 85% seen once, with 20% in the top ten. There are a few counts of this clone. The receptor comes from an elderly woman with active or convalescent COVID-19. Sequencing was done on a sample of peripheral blood.

The DNA for the CDR3 is TGTGCCAGCAGCCCCGATTACAGGGGGCCGCCTGAAGCTTTCTTT. Its translation is CASSPDYRGPPEAFF. The chain combines TRBV16 with TRBJ1-1, with TRBD1 identical over 9 bases. CDR1 KGHSY and CDR2 FQNENV come from the germline V gene. V lost 4 bases, J lost 6 bases, and 9 bases stayed unmatched. This CDR3 has 15 amino acids.